This passage covers 21 T cell receptor beta chains from one sample sequenced in a study of regulatory T cells in long-lasting Graves disease. Assembly of TCR beta libraries relied on iRepertoire HTBI primers together with Arm-PCR of CDR3 regions. TCRdb processed the multiplex PCR reads anew with MiXCR; each CDR3 protein has one entry. The profile shows hundreds of thousands of distinct CDR3 sequences, about 14% of them singletons. As for time point: newly diagnosed GD, antithyroid drugs for less than 3 months. RNA extracted from PBMCs served as the sequencing template. The sequencing used peripheral blood mononuclear cells (PBMCs), collected at new diagnosis, from a patient treated with antithyroid drugs. The receptors were gathered from a female donor with Graves disease.

This clonotype was detected a few times. The junction departs from germline at one end; a sequencing error may be responsible. The V gene is TRBV20-1, the J gene TRBJ1-2, with TRBD1 identical over 11 bases. Germline V lookup: CDR1 DFQATT, CDR2 SNEGSKA (reference sequence). This CDR3 has 15 residues. The CDR3 region has the DNA TGCAGTGCTTCGCCCCGAAGGACAGGGGGCAATGGCTGCACCTTC. Encoded protein: CSASPRRTGGNGCTF.

This clonotype appeared a single time. A far larger clone lies a single base away; this is likely a read error. The gene calls are TRBV2 and TRBJ1-1; D unclear. CDR1 is SNHLY, CDR2 FYNNEI, per germline. The CDR3 has 11 amino acids. Trimming cost V 3 bases and J 5 bases, with 4 bases left between them. CDR3 bases: TGTGCCAGCAGTGAGAAAACTGAAGCTTTCTTT. This codes for CASSEKTEAFF.

This clonotype was detected ten times or more. The CDR3 sequence is CASRVGLNSGANVLTF. In DNA form, the CDR3 reads TGTGCCAGCAGGGTCGGACTGAACTCTGGGGCCAACGTCCTGACTTTC. The rearrangement uses TRBV6-1 and TRBJ2-6; D is possibly TRBD2 (5 bases). This CDR3 spans 16 amino acids. Germline V gives CDR1 MNHNS, CDR2 SASEGT. V shed 6 bases and J shed 0 bases, with 12 bases lying between them.

Ten or more counts support this clonotype. J is TRBJ2-2 and V is TRBV5-1; D might be TRBD1 (6 bases). Germline lookup yields CDR1 SGHRS and CDR2 YFSETQ. The CDR3 is 15 residues long. Trimming shortened V by 1 base and J by 0 bases, and 7 bases separated the two germline ends. The CDR3 sequence: CASSLYRANTGELFF. Here the CDR3 DNA reads TGCGCCAGCAGCTTGTACAGGGCGAACACCGGGGAGCTGTTTTTT.

The chain recombines TRBV4-1 with TRBJ1-1; tentative D call: TRBD1 (5 bases). This CDR3 is built from 16 residues. V was cut by 0 bases and J by 0 bases, with 11 bases left in between. Germline CDR1 reads MGHRA; CDR2 reads YSYEKL. This chain's CDR3 is CASSQDPARVNTEAFF. CDR3 in DNA: TGCGCCAGCAGCCAAGATCCGGCCAGGGTGAACACTGAAGCTTTCTTT.

This clonotype was counted ten times or more. The rearrangement links TRBV3-1 to TRBJ2-7, with 8 positions matching TRBD2. Germline V gene sequence: CDR1 LGHDT, CDR2 YNNKEL (reference sequence). This CDR3 has 15 amino acids. V lost 5 bases, J lost 6 bases, and 12 bases stayed unmatched. The chain's CDR3 is CASSLPGAGDGEQYF. Written as DNA, the CDR3 is TGTGCCAGCAGCTTACCAGGAGCGGGAGATGGCGAGCAGTACTTC.

This clonotype was counted at least ten times. The V and J genes are TRBV10-2 and TRBJ2-3; 8 bases line up with TRBD2. The V gene's germline CDR1 is WSHSY and CDR2 SAAADI. The J segment lost 2 bases and the V segment lost 5 bases, leaving 6 bases of the junction unmatched. The CDR3 is made up of 15 amino acids. The CDR3 sequence: CASSLTSGLTDTQYF. Written as DNA, the CDR3 is TGCGCCAGCAGTCTTACTAGCGGACTCACAGATACGCAGTATTTT.

This clonotype has at least ten counts. The rearrangement uses TRBV6-9 and TRBJ1-1; D might be TRBD1 (6 bases). Trimming pared 3 bases from V and 2 bases from J, leaving 13 bases between. Per germline, CDR1 MNHGY and CDR2 SVAAGI. The CDR3 consists of 15 residues. CDR3 residues: CASSYGGARNTEAFF. The CDR3 DNA is TGTGCCAGCAGTTACGGGGGGGCGCGAAACACTGAAGCTTTCTTT.

This clonotype was picked up many times. This chain joins TRBV30 and TRBJ2-7; maybe TRBD2 (5 bases). V was trimmed by 2 bases and J by 4 bases, leaving 15 bases between them. The CDR3 spans 14 residues. Germline CDR1 and CDR2: GTSNPN and SVGIG (reference sequence). The CDR3 DNA sequence: TGTGCCTGGAGTCGACGGCTAGCTACGTACGAGCAGTACTTC. Its protein is CAWSRRLATYEQYF.

This clonotype has ten or more counts. This chain joins TRBV6-1 and TRBJ1-1; D is perhaps TRBD1 (6 bases). The germline V gene encodes CDR1 MNHNS and CDR2 SASEGT. Deletions cut 11 bases from V and 4 bases from J, with 14 bases between. The CDR3 covers 12 residues. CDR3 sequence: CAVQSDSTEAFF. CDR3 DNA: TGTGCCGTCCAATCGGACAGCACTGAAGCTTTCTTT.

This clonotype was counted at least ten times. The chain is built from TRBV27 and TRBJ2-5, with 12 bases aligning to TRBD1. The CDR3 totals 16 residues. CDR1 and CDR2 (germline): MNHEY, SMNVEV (reference sequence). Unmatched junction bases numbered 8, after V lost 4 bases and J lost 5 bases. The chain's CDR3 is CASSSGTGGGRETQYF. Written as DNA, the CDR3 is TGTGCCAGCAGTTCCGGGACAGGGGGCGGGAGGGAGACCCAGTACTTC.

This clonotype was picked up many times. The chain employs TRBV20-1 and TRBJ2-3, with 11 bases fitting TRBD2. This CDR3 has 14 amino acids. Losses at the gene ends were 0 bases for V and 4 bases for J; bases not matched to a gene: 0. CDR1 and CDR2 (germline): DFQATT, SNEGSKA (reference sequence). The chain's CDR3 is CSARELAGADTQYF. The CDR3 DNA reads TGCAGTGCTAGAGAACTAGCGGGGGCAGATACGCAGTATTTT.

This clonotype was observed a few times. J is TRBJ2-6 and V is TRBV14, with D possibly TRBD2 on 6 matching bases. The CDR3 contains 17 residues. Per the germline V gene, CDR1 is SGHDN and CDR2 is FVKESK. Trimming removed 1 base from V and 2 bases from J, with 12 bases in between. CDR3 amino acids: CASSQGVWGAGANVLTF. CDR3 nucleotides: TGTGCCAGCAGCCAAGGAGTGTGGGGGGCTGGGGCCAACGTCCTGACTTTC. Full variable domain (missing parts from reference TRBV14 and TRBJ2-6): EAGVTQFPSHSVIEKGQTVTLRCDPISGHDNLYWYRRVMGKEIKFLLHFVKESKQDESGMPNNRFLAERTGGTYSTLKVQPAELEDSGVYFCASSQGVWGAGANVLTFGAGSRLTVL.

This clonotype was seen ten or more times. J is TRBJ1-4 and V is TRBV6-2 or TRBV6-3; D might be TRBD1 (5 bases). CDR3 length: 12 amino acids. The germline CDR1 and CDR2 sequences are MNHEY and SVGEGT. Deletions cut 5 bases from V and 16 bases from J, with 17 bases between. DNA for the CDR3: TGTGCCAGCAGTCCCCGTGTGGGGCGACGGTTTTTT. Translated: CASSPRVGRRFF.

This clonotype was counted a few times. The genes are TRBV2 and TRBJ2-2; D is possibly TRBD1 (6 bases). Germline CDR1 and CDR2: SNHLY and FYNNEI. V lost 1 base to trimming and J lost 6 bases, with 12 bases between them. The CDR3 spans 15 residues. The CDR3 sequence: CASSEGIRQAGELFF. DNA of the CDR3: TGTGCCAGCAGTGAAGGGATCAGACAGGCCGGGGAGCTGTTTTTT.

This clonotype was counted many times. The chain joins TRBV28 to TRBJ1-1; TRBD1 might be the D (5 bases). Germline V gene sequence: CDR1 MDHEN, CDR2 SYDVKM. Trimming stripped 2 bases from V and 1 base from J, with 14 bases between. CDR3 size: 16 residues. The CDR3 protein is CASSLIGGNRNTEAFF. CDR3 bases: TGTGCCAGCAGTTTAATCGGGGGGAATCGGAACACTGAAGCTTTCTTT.

This clonotype has a handful of counts. The chain is built from TRBV27 and TRBJ1-4, with unresolved D. The V gene's germline CDR1 is MNHEY and CDR2 SMNVEV (reference sequence). The CDR3 totals 15 residues. Trimming stripped 5 bases from V and 6 bases from J, with 16 bases between. The CDR3 DNA follows: TGTGCCAGCAGTACCTCGTTTCTCTTCCATGAAAAACTGTTTTTT. Translated: CASSTSFLFHEKLFF.

This clonotype was seen a single time. CDR3 in amino acids: CASSPGPRSSGYTF. The CDR3 region has the DNA TGTGCCAGCAGTCCCGGGCCCCGAAGTAGTGGCTACACCTTC. The chain uses TRBV28 and TRBJ1-2; D not certain. Germline CDR1 is MDHEN and CDR2 is SYDVKM. The CDR3 has 14 residues. V lost 5 bases to trimming and J lost 7 bases, with 17 bases between them.

V gene TRBV9 combines with J gene TRBJ2-1; 7 nucleotides line up with TRBD1. The J segment lost 4 bases and the V segment lost 0 bases, leaving 4 bases of the junction unmatched. The CDR3 has 15 residues. The germline CDR1 and CDR2 sequences are SGDLS and YYNGEE. The CDR3: CASSVGRQGYNEQFF. The CDR3 nucleotides are TGTGCCAGCAGCGTAGGGCGACAGGGATACAATGAGCAGTTCTTC.

This clonotype was picked up a small number of times. The chain is built from TRBV10-3 and TRBJ1-5; D is possibly TRBD1 (5 bases). Germline V CDR1 and CDR2: ENHRY, SYGVKD. Between the trimmed V and J ends, which lost 6 bases and 0 bases, there was a span of 12 bases. CDR3 length: 15 residues. The CDR3 loop reads CAIRRDRNSNQPQHF. CDR3 nucleotide sequence: TGTGCCATCAGGAGGGACCGTAATAGCAATCAGCCCCAGCATTTT.

In the case of this clonotype: A far more abundant clone sits one base away, making this likely a read error. The rearrangement joins TRBV27 to TRBJ2-7, with 9 bases matching TRBD1. The CDR3 consists of 14 residues. J was trimmed by 7 bases and V by 5 bases; bases with no gene match: 9. Germline lookup yields CDR1 MNHEY and CDR2 SMNVEV (reference sequence). CDR3 residues: CASSGQGRYWEQYF. For the CDR3, the DNA is TGTGCCAGCAGTGGACAGGGGCGGTATTGGGAGCAGTACTTC.